The TCR beta chain under discussion was sequenced for a study of T-cell memory formation after mild COVID-19. This clonotype was seen more than once but under ten times. Each CDR3 protein is one row after TCRdb ran MiXCR on the 5' RACE reads. Of around 310,000 distinct CDR3 sequences listed, roughly an eighth are singletons. The CDR3 extends over 13 amino acids. Germline V gene data show CDR1 as SGHKS and CDR2 as YYEKEE (reference sequence). The V and J ends lost 5 bases and 4 bases respectively, with 11 bases between them. The chain joins TRBV5-5 to TRBJ2-3, with D unclear. Material: PBMCs or a T cell subset sorted from them (not recorded which). This sequence originates from a man between 18 and 35 years old who had mild COVID-19 (a few samples of this study predate the infection). Cell type and time point are not known. The CDR3 is CASSSPSADTQYF. The CDR3 DNA follows: TGTGCCAGCAGTTCACCCTCGGCAGATACGCAGTATTTT.